This T cell receptor (beta chain) is from a study of early T cells in non-severe SARS-CoV-2 infection. Across the study: Bulk RNA taken from unsorted whole blood was sequenced, leaving chains unpaired. Study-level findings and limits: Matching against VDJdb likely underestimated virus-specific expansions, favoring anti-spike CD8.

Unique molecular identifiers were added to individual cDNA molecules. MiXCR was run by TCRdb on the 5' RACE reads, yielding one entry per CDR3 protein. Of some 30,000 distinct CDR3 sequences listed, approximately 6% were seen once; the top ten hold over 5%. This clonotype has ten or more counts. Its antigen is undetermined. The CDR3 is 15 amino acids. Per the germline V gene, CDR1 is SNHLY and CDR2 is FYNNEI. The germline V and J ends were trimmed by 7 bases and 2 bases, with 17 bases remaining between them. The sequenced material came from whole blood. The chain recombines TRBV2 with TRBJ2-5; possible D gene TRBD2, 6 bases. The origin of this receptor is an adult who was a healthcare worker with PCR-confirmed SARS-CoV-2 infection or an uninfected control (not recorded which). CDR3 nucleotides: TGTGCCAGCACCGAGAGGAGGGCGGGACAAGAGACCCAGTACTTC. It specifies CASTERRAGQETQYF.